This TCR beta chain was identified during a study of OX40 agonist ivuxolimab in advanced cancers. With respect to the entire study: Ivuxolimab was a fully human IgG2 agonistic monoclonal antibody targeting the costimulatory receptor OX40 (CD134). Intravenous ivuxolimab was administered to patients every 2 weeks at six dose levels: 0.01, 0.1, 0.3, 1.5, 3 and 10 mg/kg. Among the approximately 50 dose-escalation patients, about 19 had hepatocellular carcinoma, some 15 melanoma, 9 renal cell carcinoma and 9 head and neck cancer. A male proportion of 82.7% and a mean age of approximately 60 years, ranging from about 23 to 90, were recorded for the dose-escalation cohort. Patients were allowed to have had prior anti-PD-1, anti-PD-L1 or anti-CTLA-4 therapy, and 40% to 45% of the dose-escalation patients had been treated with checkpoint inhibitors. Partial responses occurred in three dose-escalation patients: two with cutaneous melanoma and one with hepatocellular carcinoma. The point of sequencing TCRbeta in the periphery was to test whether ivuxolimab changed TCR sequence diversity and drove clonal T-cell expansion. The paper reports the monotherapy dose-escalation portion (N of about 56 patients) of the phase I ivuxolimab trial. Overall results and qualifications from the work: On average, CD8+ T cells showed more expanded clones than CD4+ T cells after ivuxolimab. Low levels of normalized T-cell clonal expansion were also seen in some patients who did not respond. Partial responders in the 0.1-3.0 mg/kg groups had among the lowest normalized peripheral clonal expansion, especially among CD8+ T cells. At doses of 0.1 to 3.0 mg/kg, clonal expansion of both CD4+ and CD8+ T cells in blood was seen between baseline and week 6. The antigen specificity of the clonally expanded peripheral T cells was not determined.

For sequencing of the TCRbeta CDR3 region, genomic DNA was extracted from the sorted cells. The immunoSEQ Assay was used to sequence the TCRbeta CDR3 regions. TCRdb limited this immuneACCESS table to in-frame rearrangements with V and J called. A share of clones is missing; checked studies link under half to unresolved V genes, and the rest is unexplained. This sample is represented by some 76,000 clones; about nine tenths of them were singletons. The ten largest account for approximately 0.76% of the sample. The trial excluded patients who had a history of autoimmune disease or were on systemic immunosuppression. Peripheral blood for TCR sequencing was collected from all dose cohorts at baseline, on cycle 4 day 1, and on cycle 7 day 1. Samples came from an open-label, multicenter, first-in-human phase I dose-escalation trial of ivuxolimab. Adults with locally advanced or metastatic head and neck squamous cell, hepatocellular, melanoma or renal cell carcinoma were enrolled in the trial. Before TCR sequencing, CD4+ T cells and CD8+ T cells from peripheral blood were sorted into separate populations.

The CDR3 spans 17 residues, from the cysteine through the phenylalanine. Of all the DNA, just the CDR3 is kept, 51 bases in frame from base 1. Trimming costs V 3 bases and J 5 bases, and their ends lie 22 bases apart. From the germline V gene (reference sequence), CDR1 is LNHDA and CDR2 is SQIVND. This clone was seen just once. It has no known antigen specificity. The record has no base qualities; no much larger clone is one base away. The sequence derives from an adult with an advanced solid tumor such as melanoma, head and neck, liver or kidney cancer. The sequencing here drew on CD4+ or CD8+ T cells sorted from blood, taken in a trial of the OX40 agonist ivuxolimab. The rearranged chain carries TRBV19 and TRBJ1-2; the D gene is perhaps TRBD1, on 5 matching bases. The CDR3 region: CASSIGQGRRLGYGYTF. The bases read TGTGCCAGTAGTATTGGGCAGGGTAGGCGGCTTGGGTATGGCTACACCTTC.